The clone carrying this T cell receptor (beta chain) was seen a handful of times. The target antigen is unknown. Sequenced with the Oncomine TCR Beta short-read assay was DNA taken from cultured CD4+ T cells. The source of extracted genomic DNA was cultured CD4+ T cells. TCRdb processed the PCR reads anew with MiXCR; each CDR3 protein has one entry. The sample contains about 7,000 distinct CDR3 sequences, under 60% of which appear only once. Treatment defined: roughly 10-day PBMC culture with coronavirus spike peptide pools or control peptides (ViraFEST assay). The collection of CD4+ T cells from the unexposed donor took place before the COVID-19 pandemic (2011-2018). This specimen belongs to a study of vaccination and CD4 T cells after COVID-19. At the level of the study: The authors gave control cultures a CEFX pool, an HIV-1 Nef pool, or no peptide.

CDR3 length: 11 amino acids. The germline CDR1 and CDR2 sequences are SNHLY and FYNNEI. V lost 7 bases and J 5 bases, leaving 8 bases between the germline ends. Findings and caveats of the study: For convalescent patients, a median about 86% of reactive clones surfaced exclusively after vaccination.

The sequence derives from a human donor in good health. V gene TRBV2 combines with J gene TRBJ2-5, with D perhaps given as TRBD1 or TRBD2 (5 bases each). Sequenced material: CD4+ T cells from blood, cultured in vitro. This CDR3 is CASMRGETQYF. CDR3 sequence (DNA): TGTGCCAGCATGAGGGGCGAGACCCAGTACTTC.